Shown below are 31 T cell receptor beta chains from a single sample sequenced in a study of Ad26.COV2.S vaccination and SARS-CoV-2 variants. Using immunoSEQ multiplex PCR, the repertoire was profiled, and TCRdb retains in-frame clones only, with some absent. The table includes 440,000 or so clones, around 89% detected once. Noted treatment: about 20 received Ad26.COV2.S at low or high dose, single or two shots; five or six received placebo; per-sample allocation not given. Specimens were obtained on day 63 following the first vaccine or placebo injection. Sequenced here: peripheral blood, sampled in a trial of Ad26.COV2.S vaccine versus placebo. The receptors come from a person aged 18-65 years who received the Ad26.COV2.S COVID-19 vaccine or a placebo.

This clone was seen once. The chain couples TRBV19 to TRBJ1-2; D is possibly TRBD1 (6 bases). This CDR3 comprises 16 residues. In germline, CDR1 is LNHDA, CDR2 SQIVND (reference sequence). The germline V and J ends were trimmed by 4 bases and 4 bases, with 19 bases remaining between them. The CDR3 reads CASSTNRARRLYGYTF. DNA for the CDR3: TGTGCCAGTAGTACAAACAGGGCCCGCCGACTCTATGGCTACACCTTC.

The rearrangement uses TRBV9 and TRBJ2-7; 7 bases fit TRBD1. The CDR3 runs 15 residues. Germline assignment: CDR1 SGDLS and CDR2 YYNGEE. The junction had 9 bases not matched to a gene; V was cut back by 4 bases and J by 2 bases. The CDR3 bases are TGTGCCAGCAGCCCCAGACAGGGCAGGGCCTACGAGCAGTACTTC. Translated, it gives CASSPRQGRAYEQYF.

This clone was counted only a few times. This chain uses TRBV3-1 (or the pseudogene TRBV3-2) with TRBJ2-7; no firm D call. CDR1 is LGHDT and CDR2 is YNNKEL in the germline V gene (reference sequence). CDR3 length: 14 residues. V shed 1 base and J shed 2 bases, with 9 bases lying between them. The DNA of the CDR3 is TGTGCCAGCAGCCAAGTTCCGGTCACCTACGAGCAGTACTTC. This gives the protein CASSQVPVTYEQYF.

The CDR3 DNA sequence: TGCGCCAGCAGTCATCCTCAGTCCCACGGCAATCAGCCCCAGCATTTT. It encodes CASSHPQSHGNQPQHF. The chain joins TRBV23-1 to TRBJ1-5, with no clear D. TRBV23-1 is marked as an open reading frame, function uncertain. CDR3 length: 16 residues. V dropped 3 bases and J dropped 2 bases, with 14 bases sitting between them.

The chain links TRBV10-1 to TRBJ2-3, with D perhaps TRBD2 (6 bases). Deletions cut 8 bases from V and 1 base from J, with 19 bases between. The CDR3 covers 16 residues. Germline assignment: CDR1 WNHNN and CDR2 SYGVQD (reference sequence). The CDR3 loop reads CASRELGLLGTDTQYF. CDR3 coding DNA: TGCGCCAGCCGGGAACTAGGACTATTAGGCACAGATACGCAGTATTTT.

The chain joins TRBV18 to TRBJ2-1; 10 bases agree with TRBD2. V trimming: 3 bases; J trimming: 8 bases; junction bases outside the gene matches: 7. The CDR3 covers 15 residues. CDR1 and CDR2 from the germline V gene are KGHSH and LQKENI. The CDR3 loop is CASSPIAGGGDEQFF. The CDR3 coding sequence is TGTGCCAGCTCACCCATAGCGGGAGGCGGCGATGAGCAGTTCTTC.

The rearrangement joins TRBV11-2 to TRBJ1-5, with no clear D. The CDR3 consists of 13 residues. Trimming stripped 0 bases from V and 5 bases from J, with 5 bases between. The V gene's germline CDR1 is SGHAT and CDR2 FQNNGV. CDR3 protein: CASSLEAHQPQHF. For the CDR3, the DNA is TGTGCCAGCAGCTTAGAAGCACATCAGCCCCAGCATTTT.

The genes are TRBV21-1 and TRBJ1-4; whether TRBD1, the table's D call, matches the DNA was not checked. TRBV21-1 constitutes a pseudogene. The length of the CDR3 is 15 residues. As DNA, the CDR3 is TGTGCCAGCAGCAATCTGGACAGGGTTAATGAAAAACTGTTTTTT. It codes for CASSNLDRVNEKLFF.

The chain recombines TRBV5-1 with TRBJ2-5; D unclear. This CDR3 region has 13 residues. Trimming took off 5 bases at V and 2 bases at J, with 10 bases between the two ends. The germline CDR1 and CDR2 sequences are SGHRS and YFSETQ. The CDR3 DNA reads as TGCGCCAGCAGAAACGGCCCGCAAGAGACCCAGTACTTC. Translated: CASRNGPQETQYF.

This chain links TRBV27 with TRBJ2-7; perhaps TRBD2 as D (6 bases). The CDR3 runs to 15 residues. Trimming shortened V by 5 bases and J by 3 bases, and 17 bases separated the two germline ends. Germline CDR1 is MNHEY and CDR2 is SMNVEV (reference sequence). CDR3 DNA: TGTGCCAGCAGTCCCCAGGGTAGCGGAATCTACGAGCAGTACTTC. Translation gives CASSPQGSGIYEQYF.

This sequence joins TRBV30 and TRBJ1-4; D unclear. The ends were cut back, 4 bases at V and 12 bases at J, with 12 bases in the middle. The CDR3 loop spans 11 amino acids. Germline values: CDR1 GTSNPN, CDR2 SVGIG (reference sequence). The CDR3 DNA follows: TGTGCCTGGACCGTAACTGGGGAACTGTTTTTT. Translated: CAWTVTGELFF.

V gene TRBV30 combines with J gene TRBJ2-1; 7 bases are a match to TRBD2. Germline CDR1 GTSNPN, CDR2 SVGIG (reference sequence). CDR3 length: 14 residues. J was trimmed by 12 bases and V by 7 bases; bases with no gene match: 18. The CDR3 sequence is CASTGLAVFGGQFF. The CDR3 region has the DNA TGTGCCTCCACGGGGCTAGCGGTGTTTGGGGGGCAGTTCTTC.

CDR3 region: CASSLGGQGNYGYTF. CDR3 sequence (DNA): TGTGCCAGCAGCTTAGGGGGACAGGGGAACTATGGCTACACCTTC. This sequence joins TRBV7-2 and TRBJ1-2; 10 positions agree with TRBD1. V dropped 1 base and J dropped 2; count of bases not matched to a gene: 1. The CDR3 totals 15 residues. Germline V gives CDR1 SGHTA, CDR2 FQGNSA.

The chain recombines TRBV12-3 or TRBV12-4 with TRBJ1-1, with TRBD1 as a possible D gene (5 bases). V was pared by 1 base and J by 4 bases, with 7 bases between. CDR3 length: 13 amino acids. This CDR3 reads CASSLVQGTEAFF. CDR3 in DNA: TGTGCCAGCAGTTTAGTTCAGGGCACTGAAGCTTTCTTT.

The chain combines TRBV7-2 with TRBJ2-5; D may correspond to TRBD1 or TRBD2 (6 bases each). CDR3 length: 14 amino acids. Germline lookup yields CDR1 SGHTA and CDR2 FQGNSA. V lost 2 bases, J lost 5 bases, and 12 bases lay in between. Here the CDR3 reads CASSLHQGGETQYF. The CDR3 DNA sequence: TGTGCCAGCAGCTTACACCAAGGGGGGGAGACCCAGTACTTC.

The rearrangement uses TRBV19 and TRBJ1-2, with 9 bases identical to TRBD1. The CDR3 has 15 residues. Trimming removed 7 bases from V and 4 bases from J; junction bases left unmatched: 10. CDR1 is LNHDA and CDR2 is SQIVND in the germline V gene (reference sequence). CDR3 sequence: CASKTGGIIPYGYTF. As DNA, the CDR3 is TGTGCCAGTAAGACAGGGGGGATCATACCCTATGGCTACACCTTC.

V is TRBV27 and J is TRBJ1-6; no definite D call. The CDR3 is made up of 16 amino acids. V lost 5 bases, J lost 5 bases, and 16 bases lay in between. The V gene's germline CDR1 is MNHEY and CDR2 SMNVEV (reference sequence). Here the CDR3 reads CASSPRQALNNSPLHF. The CDR3 nucleotides are TGTGCCAGCAGTCCCCGCCAGGCCCTTAATAATTCACCCCTCCACTTT.

Notes on this clone: Other DNA variants within this sample encode the same CDR3. The V and J genes are TRBV7-9 and TRBJ2-5; D possibly corresponds to TRBD2 (5 bases). Looked up from germline, CDR1 is SEHNR and CDR2 is FQNEAQ (reference sequence). The V end lost 0 bases, the J end lost 4 bases, and 6 bases lay between the germline ends. This CDR3 comprises 13 residues. In nucleotides, the CDR3 is TGTGCCAGCAGCTTAGCAGGAGGAGAGACCCAGTACTTC. Its translation: CASSLAGGETQYF.

This chain uses TRBV7-9 with TRBJ1-2; no firm D call. V shed 0 bases and J shed 5 bases, with 13 bases lying between them. Per the germline V gene, CDR1 is SEHNR and CDR2 is FQNEAQ (reference sequence). The CDR3 spans 15 residues. CDR3 protein: CASSLALGGLYGYTF. In DNA form, the CDR3 reads TGTGCCAGCAGCTTAGCGCTCGGCGGCCTTTATGGCTACACCTTC.

The V call is TRBV14, the J call TRBJ1-6, with unresolved D. The CDR3 covers 17 residues. Germline V CDR1 and CDR2: SGHDN, FVKESK. Trimming cost V 4 bases and J 11 bases, with 24 bases left between them. The CDR3 loop is CASSRPSTGLLLAPLHF. In nucleotides, the CDR3 is TGTGCCAGCAGCCGACCCTCTACCGGACTCCTACTCGCACCCCTCCACTTT.

In its sample, this clone was seen a few times. This sequence joins TRBV27 and TRBJ1-1; D perhaps matches TRBD1 (6 bases). CDR3 length: 13 residues. Per germline, CDR1 MNHEY and CDR2 SMNVEV (reference sequence). V was shortened by 8 bases and J by 0 bases, with 10 bases between the two germline ends. CDR3 in amino acids: CASAGQLNTEAFF. In nucleotides, the CDR3 is TGTGCCAGCGCGGGACAACTGAACACTGAAGCTTTCTTT.

The genes are TRBV7-2 and TRBJ1-6; D not certain. The CDR3 has 14 amino acids. Per the germline V gene, CDR1 is SGHTA and CDR2 is FQGNSA. Trimming took off 5 bases at V and 7 bases at J, with 12 bases between the two ends. The CDR3 sequence is CASSPGSPNSPLHF. DNA of the CDR3: TGTGCCAGCAGCCCGGGCTCTCCCAATTCACCCCTCCACTTT.

The chain recombines TRBV28 with TRBJ2-5, with TRBD2 matching 9 bases. In germline, CDR1 is MDHEN, CDR2 SYDVKM. The CDR3 runs to 15 residues. V trimming: 5 bases; J trimming: 5 bases; junction bases outside the gene matches: 9. This CDR3 is CASSLVAGAGETQYF. The CDR3 coding sequence is TGTGCCAGCAGTCTGGTAGCGGGAGCAGGCGAGACCCAGTACTTC.

As regards this clone: Other DNA sequences from this sample encode an identical CDR3 as well. The gene calls are TRBV9 and TRBJ2-2; 10 positions agree with TRBD1. The CDR3 spans 15 residues. CDR1 and CDR2 (germline): SGDLS, YYNGEE. J gave up 4 bases and V 4 bases, and 4 bases lay outside the gene matches. CDR3 nucleotide sequence: TGTGCCAGCAGCCCCCGGGACAGGGGCACCGGGGAGCTGTTTTTT. It specifies CASSPRDRGTGELFF.

This chain joins TRBV11-2 and TRBJ2-5, with D possibly TRBD2 on 7 matching bases. Germline-derived CDR1 and CDR2 are SGHAT and FQNNGV. CDR3 size: 15 residues. Trimming removed 5 bases from V and 4 bases from J, with 17 bases in between. The CDR3 protein is CASSLAVQGLETQYF. The CDR3 region has the DNA TGTGCCAGCAGCCTAGCGGTACAGGGTTTAGAGACCCAGTACTTC.

The chain links TRBV5-4 to TRBJ2-3; tentative D call: TRBD1 (6 bases). Between the trimmed V and J ends, which lost 3 bases and 2 bases, there was a span of 10 bases. The CDR3 is 14 residues long. Germline V CDR1 and CDR2: SGHNT, YYREEE (reference sequence). CDR3 nucleotides: TGTGCCAGCAGCTCCGGACAGACCACAGATACGCAGTATTTT. Its translation: CASSSGQTTDTQYF.

The rearrangement links TRBV6-5 to TRBJ2-1; 10 positions match TRBD2. This CDR3 region has 16 residues. V was clipped by 1 base and J by 9 bases; unmatched bases: 9. Germline V CDR1 and CDR2: MNHEY, SVGAGI. CDR3 loop: CASSYYSPSGGGEQFF. CDR3 nucleotides: TGTGCCAGCAGTTACTATTCGCCTAGCGGGGGAGGTGAGCAGTTCTTC.

This chain's CDR3 is CASSQDKDTGELFF. The CDR3 nucleotides are TGTGCCAGCAGCCAGGACAAGGACACCGGGGAGCTGTTTTTT. The genes are TRBV7-8 and TRBJ2-2, with a tentative D call TRBD1 (5 bases). V lost 5 bases and J lost 3, with 10 bases in between. This CDR3 is built from 14 residues. Germline lookup yields CDR1 SGHVS and CDR2 FQNEAQ.

The chain combines TRBV28 with TRBJ1-3, with a tentative D call TRBD1 (5 bases). V lost 6 bases and J 3 bases, leaving 18 bases between the germline ends. This CDR3 is 16 amino acids long. Germline CDR1 reads MDHEN; CDR2 reads SYDVKM. The CDR3 DNA reads as TGTGCCAGCAGATCCCCGGTTATACAGGTTGGAAACACCATATATTTT. Translating gives CASRSPVIQVGNTIYF.

The chain couples TRBV4-3 to TRBJ2-7, with 10 nucleotides matching TRBD1. The CDR3 has 18 amino acids. V lost 0 bases and J lost 2; bases outside the gene matches: 10. Germline V gene data show CDR1 as LGHNA and CDR2 as YSLEER. Here the CDR3 DNA reads TGCGCCAGCAGCCAAGAGAGGGGGACAGGGGACTACGCCTACGAGCAGTACTTC. Its protein is CASSQERGTGDYAYEQYF.

This rearrangement joins TRBV11-2 to TRBJ1-2, with 7 bases identical to TRBD1. Germline-derived CDR1 and CDR2 are SGHAT and FQNNGV. This CDR3 contains 15 residues. Germline trimming cut 2 bases from V and 7 bases from J; bases unmatched to any gene: 10. The DNA of the CDR3 is TGTGCCAGCAGCTTATTACAGGGGAAACGCGGTGGCTACACCTTC. Its translation is CASSLLQGKRGGYTF.